A selection of T cell receptor beta chains follows, all from one sample in a study of T cell repertoires in cytomegalovirus infection. TCRdb independently ran MiXCR on the reads; one entry per CDR3 protein. Of more than 200,000 distinct CDR3 sequences in the sample, 9.1% were seen once. The sequencing sample was made of PBMCs. These receptor sequences come from a human donor in good health (CMV status not recorded). Some clones in this sample may be carry-over from other donors' samples. Each CDR3 is given with its conserved first and last residue. Fields, in order: V gene, clone size, D gene, J gene, CDR3 DNA, CDR3 protein. A D gene is named only where the DNA matches it firmly. Some rows have no size entry. The others give once, few or many, or a class for an expanded clone.

V gene: TRBV29-1
clone size: few
D gene: NA
J gene: TRBJ2-4
CDR3 DNA: TGCAGCGTTGACGGGGGCAAAAACATTCAGTACTTC
CDR3 protein: CSVDGGKNIQYF

V gene: TRBV12-3/TRBV12-4
clone size: NA
D gene: NA
J gene: TRBJ1-4
CDR3 DNA: TGTGCCAGCAGTGTCAAGCCTGGCGGGGGACTAGGTGAAAAACTGTTTTTT
CDR3 protein: CASSVKPGGGLGEKLFF

V gene: TRBV2
clone size: NA
D gene: NA
J gene: TRBJ2-3
CDR3 DNA: TGTGCCAGCGGGTATGAAACTAGCACAGATACGCAGTATTTT
CDR3 protein: CASGYETSTDTQYF

V gene: TRBV20-1
clone size: few
D gene: TRBD1
J gene: TRBJ1-5
CDR3 DNA: TGCAGTGCTAGAGTACGTAACCAGGGGGAAGGGGCCCAGCATTTT
CDR3 protein: CSARVRNQGEGAQHF

V gene: TRBV6-6
clone size: few
D gene: NA
J gene: TRBJ1-5
CDR3 DNA: TGTGCCAGCAGTTCCGCCGGGGGAAGGCAGCCCCAGCATTTT
CDR3 protein: CASSSAGGRQPQHF

V gene: TRBV10-3
clone size: many
D gene: TRBD2
J gene: TRBJ2-7
CDR3 DNA: TGTGCCACCCTTCCCGGTAGCGGGAGTGGGGAGCAGTACTTC
CDR3 protein: CATLPGSGSGEQYF

V gene: TRBV20-1
clone size: few
D gene: NA
J gene: TRBJ2-5
CDR3 DNA: TGCAGTGCTAGGGGGCAGGGGGTAGCGGGGAGCCGGTTTGGGACCCAGTACTTC
CDR3 protein: CSARGQGVAGSRFGTQYF

V gene: TRBV7-2
clone size: many
D gene: TRBD2
J gene: TRBJ2-7
CDR3 DNA: TGTGCCAGCAGCTTAGTGGGGGGGAAATACGAGCAGTACTTC
CDR3 protein: CASSLVGGKYEQYF

V gene: TRBV7-3
clone size: few
D gene: TRBD1
J gene: TRBJ2-5
CDR3 DNA: TGTGCCAGCAGCACAGGGGGCGGGCAAGAGACCCAGTACTTC
CDR3 protein: CASSTGGGQETQYF

V gene: TRBV12-3/TRBV12-4
clone size: few
D gene: NA
J gene: TRBJ2-1
CDR3 DNA: TGTGCCAGCAGTTTAGGGGCATTCTCCTACAATGAGCAGTTCTTC
CDR3 protein: CASSLGAFSYNEQFF

V gene: TRBV6-5
clone size: NA
D gene: NA
J gene: TRBJ1-5
CDR3 DNA: TGTGCCAGCAGACCGGACCGGAGCAATCAGCCCCAGCATTTT
CDR3 protein: CASRPDRSNQPQHF

V gene: TRBV28
clone size: many
D gene: TRBD1
J gene: TRBJ1-3
CDR3 DNA: TGTGCCAGCACCCCCGGACAGGGAGCTGGAAACACCATATATTTT
CDR3 protein: CASTPGQGAGNTIYF

V gene: TRBV28
clone size: NA
D gene: TRBD2
J gene: TRBJ2-5
CDR3 DNA: TGTGCCAGCAGTTCTCCCTTTAGCGGGGGGGAAGAGACCCAGTACTTC
CDR3 protein: CASSSPFSGGEETQYF

V gene: TRBV20-1
clone size: few
D gene: NA
J gene: TRBJ2-5
CDR3 DNA: TGCAGTGCAACTCCGATGTCTGGGGGCTTTGGAGAGACCCAGTACTTC
CDR3 protein: CSATPMSGGFGETQYF

V gene: TRBV11-2
clone size: NA
D gene: NA
J gene: TRBJ2-1
CDR3 DNA: TGTGCCAGCGGCTCTGTAAGTGGCTCGTACAATGAGCAGTTCTTC
CDR3 protein: CASGSVSGSYNEQFF

V gene: TRBV10-2
clone size: NA
D gene: TRBD1
J gene: TRBJ1-3
CDR3 DNA: TGCGCCACCCGGGACAGAGGGTCTGGAAACACCATATATTTT
CDR3 protein: CATRDRGSGNTIYF

V gene: TRBV7-2
clone size: many
D gene: TRBD2
J gene: TRBJ2-1
CDR3 DNA: TGTGCCAGCAGCTTAGGACTAGCGGGGGCCTACAATGAGCAGTTCTTC
CDR3 protein: CASSLGLAGAYNEQFF

V gene: TRBV7-2
clone size: many
D gene: TRBD1
J gene: TRBJ2-6
CDR3 DNA: TGTGCCAGCAGCTTCGGGGTCCTCTCGGGACAGGGCGCCTCTGGGGCCAACGTCCTGACTTTC
CDR3 protein: CASSFGVLSGQGASGANVLTF

V gene: TRBV6-2/TRBV6-3
clone size: many
D gene: NA
J gene: TRBJ2-3
CDR3 DNA: TGTGCCAGCAGTTACGTCCCAGATACGCAGTATTTT
CDR3 protein: CASSYVPDTQYF

V gene: TRBV7-2
clone size: few
D gene: TRBD2
J gene: TRBJ2-7
CDR3 DNA: TGTGCCAGCAGGCCCTTAGCGGGGGGTAGCTCCTACGAGCAGTACTTC
CDR3 protein: CASRPLAGGSSYEQYF

V gene: TRBV19
clone size: many
D gene: TRBD1
J gene: TRBJ1-2
CDR3 DNA: TGTGCCAGTAACACGGACAGGAGCTATGGCTACACCTTC
CDR3 protein: CASNTDRSYGYTF

V gene: TRBV7-2
clone size: many
D gene: TRBD1
J gene: TRBJ2-3
CDR3 DNA: TGTGCCAGCAGCGCCCACAGGGGAGGCACAGATACGCAGTATTTT
CDR3 protein: CASSAHRGGTDTQYF

V gene: TRBV7-3
clone size: few
D gene: TRBD1
J gene: TRBJ1-1
CDR3 DNA: TGTGCCAGCAGCGTTACAGGGGGCGGCCTCACTGAAGCTTTCTTT
CDR3 protein: CASSVTGGGLTEAFF

V gene: TRBV7-2
clone size: many
D gene: NA
J gene: TRBJ1-3
CDR3 DNA: TGTGCCAGCAGCCCCACGACCCCTGGAAACACCATATATTTT
CDR3 protein: CASSPTTPGNTIYF

V gene: TRBV29-1
clone size: once
D gene: TRBD1
J gene: TRBJ1-1
CDR3 DNA: TGCAGCGTTCATCAGGGGGCTGAAGCTTTCTTT
CDR3 protein: CSVHQGAEAFF

V gene: TRBV19
clone size: few
D gene: NA
J gene: TRBJ1-3
CDR3 DNA: TGTGCCAGTAGTCCGGCTAGCCTGACAGCCTCTGGAAACACCATATATTTT
CDR3 protein: CASSPASLTASGNTIYF

V gene: TRBV20-1
clone size: few
D gene: TRBD1
J gene: TRBJ1-2
CDR3 DNA: TGCAGTGCTACCCAGGGGGCGATTTTGGGCTACACCTTC
CDR3 protein: CSATQGAILGYTF

V gene: TRBV29-1
clone size: NA
D gene: NA
J gene: TRBJ1-6
CDR3 DNA: TGCAGCGTTCGTCCAACGAATAATTCACCCCTCCACTTT
CDR3 protein: CSVRPTNNSPLHF

V gene: TRBV7-2
clone size: many
D gene: NA
J gene: TRBJ1-4
CDR3 DNA: TGTGCCAGCAGCACGACCGGGAGCACTAATGAAAAACTGTTTTTT
CDR3 protein: CASSTTGSTNEKLFF

V gene: TRBV20-1
clone size: few
D gene: NA
J gene: TRBJ1-1
CDR3 DNA: TGCAGTGCTGGAGGTGCGGTGAACACTGAAGCTTTCTTT
CDR3 protein: CSAGGAVNTEAFF

V gene: TRBV7-8
clone size: many
D gene: NA
J gene: TRBJ1-5
CDR3 DNA: TGTGCCAGCAGCAGCCGGGGGGACCGAAATCAGCCCCAGCATTTT
CDR3 protein: CASSSRGDRNQPQHF

V gene: TRBV4-1
clone size: NA
D gene: TRBD2
J gene: TRBJ2-3
CDR3 DNA: TGCGCCAGCAGCCGGTTAGAGGGACTAGCGGGAGTCACAGATACGCAGTATTTT
CDR3 protein: CASSRLEGLAGVTDTQYF

V gene: TRBV7-2
clone size: few
D gene: NA
J gene: TRBJ2-3
CDR3 DNA: TGTGCCAGCAGCCCAGACACCCGCACAGATACGCAGTATTTT
CDR3 protein: CASSPDTRTDTQYF

V gene: TRBV12-3/TRBV12-4
clone size: many
D gene: NA
J gene: TRBJ1-5
CDR3 DNA: TGTGCCAGCAGTCTCCGGTCGGGACAGCCCCAGCATTTT
CDR3 protein: CASSLRSGQPQHF

V gene: TRBV2
clone size: NA
D gene: TRBD1
J gene: TRBJ2-7
CDR3 DNA: TGTGCCAGCAGTGAAAAGACAGGGGGCTCCTACGAGCAGTACTTC
CDR3 protein: CASSEKTGGSYEQYF

V gene: TRBV23-1
clone size: few
D gene: NA
J gene: TRBJ2-3
CDR3 DNA: TGCGCCAGCAGTCAATTAGCAGGAACGCAGTATTTT
CDR3 protein: CASSQLAGTQYF

V gene: TRBV2
clone size: NA
D gene: NA
J gene: TRBJ1-1
CDR3 DNA: TGTGCCAGCAGTGAAAGGAGGGCAAGGAACACTGAAGCTTTCTTT
CDR3 protein: CASSERRARNTEAFF

V gene: TRBV20-1
clone size: many
D gene: TRBD2
J gene: TRBJ2-2
CDR3 DNA: TGCAGTGCTCCCGGGGGGCGGGAGGGCCGTTACACCGGGGAGCTGTTTTTT
CDR3 protein: CSAPGGREGRYTGELFF

V gene: TRBV6-2/TRBV6-3
clone size: many
D gene: NA
J gene: TRBJ2-7
CDR3 DNA: TGTGCCAGCAGTTATCCTCTCGGGGTCGTCGAGACCGAGCAGTACTTC
CDR3 protein: CASSYPLGVVETEQYF

V gene: TRBV12-3/TRBV12-4
clone size: few
D gene: NA
J gene: TRBJ1-5
CDR3 DNA: TGTGCCAGCAGCAAGGGGCCATGGCCCCAGCATTTT
CDR3 protein: CASSKGPWPQHF

V gene: TRBV7-2
clone size: many
D gene: NA
J gene: TRBJ2-3
CDR3 DNA: TGTGCCAGCAGCTTAGCGCAGGGGAGCGGGACAGATACGCAGTATTTT
CDR3 protein: CASSLAQGSGTDTQYF

V gene: TRBV28
clone size: many
D gene: NA
J gene: TRBJ1-4
CDR3 DNA: TGTGCCAGCAGTTTCCTAACAGGAAATAATGAAAAACTGTTTTTT
CDR3 protein: CASSFLTGNNEKLFF